This TCR beta chain was obtained from a study of blood T cell repertoires in COVID-19 (dated by TCRdb to 2020 to 2021). For the wider study: Samples from collaborators originated in the United States, Italy and Spain and spanned both the acute and convalescent phases of COVID-19. The material from the prospective study consisted of cDNA or gDNA derived from T cells, B-cell-depleted T cells, or PBMCs. Subjects who had been exposed to COVID-19, were actively infected with it, or had recovered from it provided the deeply sampled blood TCRbeta repertoires that made up the dataset. A freely available public database, intended as a resource for researchers studying the immune response to SARS-CoV-2, is where the repertoires were released. Samples were obtained from the ongoing ImmuneRACE study (first 160 participants) and from 1,254 subjects provided by 6 global collaborators. The sample metadata nearly always contained a de-identified subject ID, COVID-19 status, age in years and sex. Where HLA class I and class II types were available, the types were taken from metadata supplied by the sample provider, not from assay-based typing. The paper as a whole reports these results and caveats: How much clinical and demographic metadata was included differed by source and by participant, and the metadata was provided uncurated.

In the prospective study, participants were roughly 18 to 89 years old, resided in around 25 geographic areas of the United States, and were enrolled through a virtual design. In the prospective study, participants were assigned to cohorts based on the clinical history participants reported in a screening survey and a study questionnaire. ImmuneRACE Cohort 3 recovered participants were defined by two consecutive negative NP/OP PCR tests, healthcare professional clearance, or symptom resolution. Mobile phlebotomists in the prospective study collected whole blood, serum and a nasopharyngeal or oropharyngeal swab from every participant. Prospective study participants could optionally give additional blood draws and questionnaires over an approximately 2-month period. Before DNA extraction, blood samples from the prospective study were shipped at room temperature or frozen. Turning to this clone: The antigen it binds to is not known. No base quality information exists; no much larger clone differs at one position.

Inclusive of the bounding cysteine and phenylalanine, the CDR3 is 16 residues long. The entry retains the CDR3 DNA only, 48 bases that are in frame from base 1. The V and J ends are trimmed by 1 base and 8 bases, leaving 19 bases between them. CDR1 and CDR2, looked up from the germline V gene, are SGHRS and YFSETQ. The immunoSEQ Assay, a bias-controlled multiplex PCR, was used to amplify TCRbeta CDR3 regions from genomic DNA. In the source study's methods: The number of nucleated cells in each sample was estimated by amplification of reference gene primers within the assay. Sequence reads were collapsed and filtered to measure the absolute abundance of every unique TCRbeta CDR3 rearrangement. For each sample, productive Simpson clonality was calculated as the square root of Simpson's diversity index across productive rearrangements. Held by TCRdb, this immuneACCESS table contains in-frame sequences only and omits some clones. Under half of the omission traces to an unresolved V gene where checked; the cause of the rest is unknown. That table gives V, J and clone size, and the DNA gave D and trimming. This sample comprises roughly 520,000 clones, over 75% of them detected only once. The top ten clones comprise approximately 1.8% of the sample.

The sequenced sample consisted of PBMCs or T cells enriched from blood (not recorded which). This sequence was found in a woman between 40 and 55 years old who had recovered from COVID-19. The rearrangement combines TRBV5-1 with TRBJ2-1; TRBD2 is a weak D gene call, 6 bases matching. The encoded CDR3 is CASSLTLSGIWDEQFF. At the DNA level, the sequence is TGCGCCAGCAGCTTGACCCTTAGCGGTATTTGGGATGAGCAGTTCTTC.